These 5 T cell receptor beta chains share one sample of origin, sequenced in a study of OX40 agonist ivuxolimab in advanced cancers. The table came from immunoSEQ multiplex PCR; TCRdb's copy has only in-frame clones and leaves some out. The sample consists of around 58,000 clones, roughly 86% of them appearing once. The specimen comprised CD4+ or CD8+ T cells sorted from blood, sampled in a trial of the OX40 agonist ivuxolimab. The receptors derive from an adult with an advanced solid tumor such as melanoma, head and neck, liver or kidney cancer.

The V and J genes are TRBV11-2 and TRBJ1-4; D remains ambiguous. In germline, CDR1 is SGHAT, CDR2 FQNNGV. V shed 3 bases and J shed 7 bases, with 6 bases lying between them. The CDR3 is 12 amino acids. The CDR3 sequence: CASSLKFEKLFF. DNA of the CDR3: TGTGCCAGCAGCTTGAAGTTTGAAAAACTGTTTTTT.

This clone occurred once. The V call is TRBV7-6, the J call TRBJ1-2; 7 nucleotides match TRBD1. The V segment lost 4 bases and the J segment 8 bases; nucleotides outside the gene matches: 16. The CDR3 runs 16 residues. Germline loops: CDR1 SGHVS, CDR2 FNYEAQ. The DNA for the CDR3 is TGTGCCAGCAGCTCGACCCCCTTTGTAGGGGGCGAGGGCTACACCTTC. This translates into CASSSTPFVGGEGYTF.

This chain joins TRBV9 and TRBJ2-3, with TRBD2 matching over 9 bases. This CDR3 is built from 17 residues. The trim removed 0 bases at V and 5 bases at J, leaving 10 bases unmatched. The germline V gene encodes CDR1 SGDLS and CDR2 YYNGEE. The CDR3 here is CASSVAGGGGAKDTQYF. In DNA form, the CDR3 reads TGTGCCAGCAGCGTAGCTGGTGGCGGGGGGGCTAAAGATACGCAGTATTTT.

This clone was counted between two and nine times. The chain is built from TRBV9 and TRBJ1-1; TRBD1 matches at 10 bases. Germline V gives CDR1 SGDLS, CDR2 YYNGEE. V trimming: 4 bases; J trimming: 4 bases; junction bases outside the gene matches: 19. The CDR3 runs 19 residues. The CDR3 sequence: CASSPGDRGKMGRVTEAFF. The CDR3 region has the DNA TGTGCCAGCAGCCCCGGGGACAGGGGAAAGATGGGGAGGGTCACTGAAGCTTTCTTT.

The chain recombines TRBV4-1 with TRBJ2-1; TRBD1 might be the D (5 bases). Trimming left V 4 bases short and J 8 bases short, with 9 bases between. The CDR3 is 12 residues long. Germline values: CDR1 MGHRA, CDR2 YSYEKL. The CDR3 loop reads CASSPQGDEQFF. DNA of the CDR3: TGCGCCAGCAGCCCTCAGGGTGATGAGCAGTTCTTC.